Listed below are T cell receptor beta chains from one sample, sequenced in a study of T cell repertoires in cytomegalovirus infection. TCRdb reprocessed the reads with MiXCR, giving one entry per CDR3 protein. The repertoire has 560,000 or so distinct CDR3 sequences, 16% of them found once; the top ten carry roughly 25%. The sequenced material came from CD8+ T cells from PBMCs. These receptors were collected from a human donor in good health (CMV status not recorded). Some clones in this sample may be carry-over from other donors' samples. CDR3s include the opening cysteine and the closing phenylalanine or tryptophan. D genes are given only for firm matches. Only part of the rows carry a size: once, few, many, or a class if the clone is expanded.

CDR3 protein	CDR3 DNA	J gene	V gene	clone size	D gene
CASSQEAREVTIYF	TGCGCCAGCAGCCAAGAAGCCCGGGAGGTCACCATATATTTT	TRBJ1-3	TRBV4-1	few	NA
CASSPTTGAGNTIYF	TGTGCCAGCAGTCCGACGACAGGGGCTGGAAACACCATATATTTT	TRBJ1-3	TRBV28	many	TRBD1
CATRDSTTDTQYF	TGTGCCACCCGAGACAGCACCACAGATACGCAGTATTTT	TRBJ2-3	TRBV15	NA	NA
CASRGGRGNEQFF	TGTGCCAGCAGGGGGGGCAGGGGAAATGAGCAGTTCTTC	TRBJ2-1	TRBV5-5	few	NA
CASSELGPETSYEQYF	TGTGCCAGCAGTGAACTAGGACCCGAGACCTCATACGAGCAGTACTTC	TRBJ2-7	TRBV6-1	few	NA
CASGLARSYEQYF	TGTGCCAGCGGGCTAGCGAGGTCCTACGAGCAGTACTTC	TRBJ2-7	TRBV6-2/TRBV6-3	many	NA
CASSVESATWGEQFF	TGTGCCAGCAGCGTAGAATCGGCCACCTGGGGTGAGCAGTTCTTC	TRBJ2-1	TRBV9	few	NA
CASGSGGPQETQYF	TGTGCTAGTGGTTCTGGAGGGCCCCAAGAGACCCAGTACTTC	TRBJ2-5	TRBV12-5	NA	NA
CASSPGTGGLEDNNEQFF	TGTGCCAGCAGCCCCGGGACAGGGGGATTGGAAGACAACAATGAGCAGTTCTTC	TRBJ2-1	TRBV6-5	few	TRBD1
CASSQGLAGSFLETQYF	NA	TRBJ2-5	TRBV7-9	few	NA
CASSPRGGEGDYEQFF	TGTGCCAGCAGCCCTAGGGGGGGGGAAGGGGATTATGAGCAGTTCTTC	TRBJ2-1	TRBV11-2	NA	NA
CASSPSAYNEQFF	TGTGCCAGCAGCCCTAGCGCATACAATGAGCAGTTCTTC	TRBJ2-1	TRBV7-3	many	NA
CSALAGGAGELFF	TGCAGTGCTCTAGCGGGGGGGGCCGGGGAGCTGTTTTTT	TRBJ2-2	TRBV20-1	NA	TRBD2
CASSHPGRIFGDYGYTF	TGTGCCAGCAGCCACCCGGGACGTATCTTTGGGGACTATGGCTACACCTTC	TRBJ1-2	TRBV4-2	many	NA
CAIGQLYNEQFF	TGTGCCATCGGACAGCTTTACAATGAGCAGTTCTTC	TRBJ2-1	TRBV12-3/TRBV12-4	few	NA
CAWSVTRTYNEQFF	TGTGCCTGGAGTGTAACTAGAACCTACAATGAGCAGTTCTTC	TRBJ2-1	TRBV30	few	NA
CAISEGMVANYGYTF	TGTGCCATCAGTGAAGGGATGGTCGCTAACTATGGCTACACCTTC	TRBJ1-2	TRBV10-3	few	NA
CASSLRLGTGGYEQYF	TGTGCCAGCAGCTTAAGGCTGGGGACAGGGGGTTACGAGCAGTACTTC	TRBJ2-7	TRBV7-9	many	TRBD1
CASSLGFGGKDTQYF	TGTGCCAGCAGCTTAGGATTCGGGGGGAAAGATACGCAGTATTTT	TRBJ2-3	TRBV7-9	many	TRBD2
CASSLSGVEKLFF	TGCGCCAGCAGCTTGTCCGGGGTTGAAAAACTGTTTTTT	TRBJ1-4	TRBV5-1	many	NA
CASSLARQGAGETQYF	TGTGCCAGCAGCCTAGCACGACAGGGGGCCGGAGAGACCCAGTACTTC	TRBJ2-5	TRBV11-2	many	TRBD1
CASSASGGAETQYF	TGTGCCAGCAGCGCTAGCGGGGGGGCAGAGACCCAGTACTTC	TRBJ2-5	TRBV7-3	NA	TRBD2
CATATDYEQYF	TGTGCCACCGCGACAGACTACGAGCAGTACTTC	TRBJ2-7	TRBV27	few	NA
CASTNAGTDTQYF	TGTGCCAGCACCAACGCGGGGACAGATACGCAGTATTTT	TRBJ2-3	TRBV7-9	few	NA
CASSYSKRGDTEAFF	TGTGCCAGCAGTTACTCGAAAAGGGGGGACACTGAAGCTTTCTTT	TRBJ1-1	TRBV6-5	few	NA
CASSLALAGGHNEQFF	TGTGCCAGCAGTTTAGCGCTGGCGGGAGGACACAATGAGCAGTTCTTC	TRBJ2-1	TRBV12-3/TRBV12-4	many	TRBD2